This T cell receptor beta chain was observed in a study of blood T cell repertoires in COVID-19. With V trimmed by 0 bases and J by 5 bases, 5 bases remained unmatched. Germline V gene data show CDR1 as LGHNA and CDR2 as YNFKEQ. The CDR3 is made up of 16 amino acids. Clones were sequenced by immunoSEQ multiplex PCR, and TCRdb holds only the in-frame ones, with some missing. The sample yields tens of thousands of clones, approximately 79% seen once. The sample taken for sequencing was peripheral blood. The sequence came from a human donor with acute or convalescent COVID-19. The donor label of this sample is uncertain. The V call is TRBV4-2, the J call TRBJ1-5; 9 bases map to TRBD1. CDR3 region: CASSQDPDRGYQPQHF. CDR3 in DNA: TGTGCCAGCAGCCAAGATCCGGACAGGGGATATCAGCCCCAGCATTTT.